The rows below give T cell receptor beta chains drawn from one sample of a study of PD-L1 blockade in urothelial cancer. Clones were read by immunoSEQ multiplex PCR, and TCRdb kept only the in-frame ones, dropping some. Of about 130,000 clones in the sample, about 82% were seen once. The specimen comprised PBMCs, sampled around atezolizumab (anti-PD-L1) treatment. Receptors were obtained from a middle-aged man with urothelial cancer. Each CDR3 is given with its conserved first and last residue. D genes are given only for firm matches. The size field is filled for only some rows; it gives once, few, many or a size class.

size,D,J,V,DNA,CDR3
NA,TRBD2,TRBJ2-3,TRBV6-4,TGTGCCAGCAGTGTTGCGGGAGGGCGGGGAGATACGCAGTATTTT,CASSVAGGRGDTQYF
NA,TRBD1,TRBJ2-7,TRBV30,TGTGCCTGGAGCGCCGCTGGGACAGGGAAGTCGGAGCAGTACTTC,CAWSAAGTGKSEQYF
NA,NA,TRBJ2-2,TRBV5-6,TGTGCCAGCAGCTTGATTCCGGGGAACACCGGGGAGCTGTTTTTT,CASSLIPGNTGELFF
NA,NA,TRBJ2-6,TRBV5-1,TGCGCCAGCAGCTTGAAACAAACCTCTGGGGCCAACGTCCTGACTTTC,CASSLKQTSGANVLTF
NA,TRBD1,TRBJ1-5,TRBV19,TGTGCCAGCCACCGAGGGGGCTGGAGCAATCAGCCCCAGCATTTT,CASHRGGWSNQPQHF
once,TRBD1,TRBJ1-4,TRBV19,TGTGCCAGTAGCCAGACAGGGGTCCCTGAAAAACTGTTTTTT,CASSQTGVPEKLFF
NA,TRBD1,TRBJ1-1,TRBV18,TGTGCCACGGGGACAGTTACGAACACTGAAGCTTTCTTT,CATGTVTNTEAFF
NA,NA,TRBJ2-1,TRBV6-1,TGTGCCAGCAGTGATAGCGGAGAAGCCTACAATGAGCAGTTCTTC,CASSDSGEAYNEQFF
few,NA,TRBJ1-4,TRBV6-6,TGTGCCAGCAGTTACATGGGGGCTGCTAATGAAAAACTGTTTTTT,CASSYMGAANEKLFF
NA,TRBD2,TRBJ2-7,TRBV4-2,TGTGCCAGCAGCCAAGATCTGGCTAGCGGTTCCTACGAGCAGTACTTC,CASSQDLASGSYEQYF
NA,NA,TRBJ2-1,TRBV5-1,TGCGCCAGCAGCTTGGAGGGAGCGGAGTACAATGAGCAGTTCTTC,CASSLEGAEYNEQFF
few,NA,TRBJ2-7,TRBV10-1,TGCGCCAGCTCCCCGGGGTATTACGACGAGCAGTACTTC,CASSPGYYDEQYF
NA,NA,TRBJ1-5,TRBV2,TGTGCCAGCAGTGAAGCCGGGATCCCGAGTCAGCCCCAGCATTTT,CASSEAGIPSQPQHF
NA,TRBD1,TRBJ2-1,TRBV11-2,TGTGCCAGCAGCAAGAACAGGGGGAGCTCCTACAATGAGCAGTTCTTC,CASSKNRGSSYNEQFF
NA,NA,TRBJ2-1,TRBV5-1,TGCGCCAGCGGCCCGATCAATAACAATGAGCAGTTCTTC,CASGPINNNEQFF
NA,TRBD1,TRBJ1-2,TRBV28,TGTGCCAGCAGTTTGGGGGACACAGGGGTGAGAGGCTACACCTTC,CASSLGDTGVRGYTF
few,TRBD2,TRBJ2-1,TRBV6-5,TGTGCCAGCAGCCACGGACTAGTGAATGAGCAGTTCTTC,CASSHGLVNEQFF
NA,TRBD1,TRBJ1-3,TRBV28,TGTGCCAGCAGCTCCGGACAGGTGTCTGGAAACACCATATATTTT,CASSSGQVSGNTIYF
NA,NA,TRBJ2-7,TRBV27,TGTGCCAGCAGTTTATCGGACTTGAGCTCCTACGAGCAGTACTTC,CASSLSDLSSYEQYF
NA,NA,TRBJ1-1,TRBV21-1,TGTGCCAGCAGCAAAGAGAGTTGCACAGGGGAGACTGAAGCTTTCTTT,CASSKESCTGETEAFF
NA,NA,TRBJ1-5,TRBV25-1,TGTGCCAGCAGTGAATCCGGGACACAGAATCAGCCCCAGCATTTT,CASSESGTQNQPQHF
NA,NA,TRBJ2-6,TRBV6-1,TGTGCCAGCAGTAACATGCACTCTGGGGCCAACGTCCTGACTTTC,CASSNMHSGANVLTF
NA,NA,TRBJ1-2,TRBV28,TGTGCCAGCAGGTTAGGGGCCCAGTATGGCTACACCTTC,CASRLGAQYGYTF
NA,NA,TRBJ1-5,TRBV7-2,TGTGCCAGCAGCCCCCTGGGGGGTCGGAATCAGCCCCAGCATTTT,CASSPLGGRNQPQHF
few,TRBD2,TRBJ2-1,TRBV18,TGTGCCAGCTCACCACCATTAAGCGGGAGAGCCTACAATGAGCAGTTCTTC,CASSPPLSGRAYNEQFF
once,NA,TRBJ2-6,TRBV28,TGTGCCAGCCAGACAGGAGGATGGGGGGCCAACGTCCTGACTTTC,CASQTGGWGANVLTF
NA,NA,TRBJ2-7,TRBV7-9,TGTGCCAGCAGCTTGTCGGGGTCCTACGAGCAGTACTTC,CASSLSGSYEQYF
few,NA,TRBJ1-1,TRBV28,TGTGCCAGCAAAACGGAGGGCAGGGTGGTAGCTTTCTTT,CASKTEGRVVAFF
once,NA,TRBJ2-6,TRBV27,TGTGCCAGCAGTCCTCATACAGAGTTCTACGGGGCCAACGTCCTGACTTTC,CASSPHTEFYGANVLTF
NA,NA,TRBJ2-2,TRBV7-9,TGTGCCAGCACCACCGGGACTTTCGGCGGGGAGCTGTTTTTT,CASTTGTFGGELFF
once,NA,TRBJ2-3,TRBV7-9,TGTGCCAGCAGCCGAGAGACAGATACGCAGTATTTT,CASSRETDTQYF
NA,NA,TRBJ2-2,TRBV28,TGTGCCAGCAGTACATACACCGGGGAGCTGTTTTTT,CASSTYTGELFF
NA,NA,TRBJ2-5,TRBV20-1,TGCAGTGCTGCACCGGGGACATATTACTTC,CSAAPGTYYF
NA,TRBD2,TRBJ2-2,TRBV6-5,TGTGCCAGCAGTTACTCGATGCTAGCGGGTCCCGGGGAGCTGTTTTTT,CASSYSMLAGPGELFF
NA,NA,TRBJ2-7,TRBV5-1,TGCGCCAGCAGCTTGGACGGCTACGAGCAGTACTTC,CASSLDGYEQYF
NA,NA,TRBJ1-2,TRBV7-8,TGTGCCAGCAGCTTAGGGACACAGAACTATGGCTACACCTTC,CASSLGTQNYGYTF
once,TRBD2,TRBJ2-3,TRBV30,TGTGCCTGGGAACTAGCGTCAGATACGCAGTATTTT,CAWELASDTQYF
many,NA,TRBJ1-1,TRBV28,TGTGCCAGCAGTTTACGGACAGAGAACACTGAAGCTTTCTTT,CASSLRTENTEAFF
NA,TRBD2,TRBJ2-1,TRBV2,TGTGCCAGCAGTGAGGTGCGGGAGGGCCGGGATGAGCAGTTCTTC,CASSEVREGRDEQFF
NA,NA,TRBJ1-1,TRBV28,TGTGCCAGCAGTTCGGGGATTCGAGCTTTCTTT,CASSSGIRAFF
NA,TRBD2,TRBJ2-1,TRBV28,TGTGCCAGCAGTTCCGCCGGGACTAGCGGCTACAATGAGCAGTTCTTC,CASSSAGTSGYNEQFF
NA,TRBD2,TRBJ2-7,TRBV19,TGTGCCAGTAGTATTGCCGTGGGAGGGGCCCCTTCCTACGAGCAGTACTTC,CASSIAVGGAPSYEQYF
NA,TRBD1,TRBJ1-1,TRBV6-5,TGTGCCAGCAGTTACCGACAGGGAGGCACTGAAGCTTTCTTT,CASSYRQGGTEAFF
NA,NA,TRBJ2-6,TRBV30,TGTGCCTGGAGTTACAGCTTCGTCCTGACTTTC,CAWSYSFVLTF
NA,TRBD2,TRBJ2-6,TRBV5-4,TGTGCCAGCAACCCGCGCGGGAGGAGCTCTGGGGCCAACGTCCTGACTTTC,CASNPRGRSSGANVLTF
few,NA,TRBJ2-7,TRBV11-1,TGTGCCAGCAGCTTAGCGGGGGCGGACTCGAACGAGCAGTACTTC,CASSLAGADSNEQYF
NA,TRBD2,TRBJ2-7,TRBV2,TGTGCCAGCAGGGGGACTAGCGGGAGCTACGAGCAGTACTTC,CASRGTSGSYEQYF
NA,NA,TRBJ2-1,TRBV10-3,TGTGCCATCAGTGAGTCAGGAGGCAATGAGCAGTTCTTC,CAISESGGNEQFF
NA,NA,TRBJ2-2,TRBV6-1,TGTGCCAGCAGTGAAGGTCCTGTCAGGACGAACACCGGGGAGCTGTTTTTT,CASSEGPVRTNTGELFF
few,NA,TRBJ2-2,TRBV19,TGTGCCAGCGGCGGGGCTTCGAACTTCGGGGAGCTGTTTTTT,CASGGASNFGELFF
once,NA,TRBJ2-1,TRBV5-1,TGCGCCAGCAGCTTGGAGGGGGAACCGGGTTGGAATGAGCAGTTCTTC,CASSLEGEPGWNEQFF
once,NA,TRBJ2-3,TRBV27,TGTGCCAGCAGGGGAGCGGCTAGCACAGATACGCAGTATTTT,CASRGAASTDTQYF
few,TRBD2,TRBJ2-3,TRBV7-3,TGTGCCAGCAGCCCTTACTCTAGCGGCGGCACAGATACGCAGTATTTT,CASSPYSSGGTDTQYF
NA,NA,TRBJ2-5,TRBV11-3,TGTGCCAGCAGCACTGGGCAGGGTCAAGAGACCCAGTACTTC,CASSTGQGQETQYF
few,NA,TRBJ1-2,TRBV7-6,TGTGCCAGCAGCTCGAGGGCGAACTATGGCTACACCTTC,CASSSRANYGYTF
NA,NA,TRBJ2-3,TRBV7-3,TGTGCCAGCAGCACATCCACCGCGGGAACAGATACGCAGTATTTT,CASSTSTAGTDTQYF
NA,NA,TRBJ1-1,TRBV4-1,TGCGCCAGCAGCGCACAACAGGAGAACACTGAAGCTTTCTTT,CASSAQQENTEAFF
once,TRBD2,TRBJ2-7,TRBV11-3,TGTGCCAGCAGCTCTGGCGGCGGGAGGGCCTCGGGCGAGCAGTACTTC,CASSSGGGRASGEQYF
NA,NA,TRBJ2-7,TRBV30,TGTGCCTGGAGGACCACCCAGGGAATAGGCTACGAGCAGTACTTC,CAWRTTQGIGYEQYF
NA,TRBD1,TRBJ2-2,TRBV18,TGTGCCAGCTGCGGACAGGGTTGTGACACCGGGGAGCTGTTTTTT,CASCGQGCDTGELFF